This T cell receptor beta chain was obtained from a study of T-cell reconstitution after alpha-beta-depleted transplantation in children. A library of TCRbeta sequences, prepared with unique molecular identifiers, was generated. Each CDR3 protein is one row after TCRdb ran MiXCR on the PCR reads. The sample shows approximately 350,000 distinct CDR3 sequences, 13% of them seen only once. This CDR3 has 13 amino acids. V lost 4 bases and J 3 bases, leaving 10 bases between the germline ends. The germline CDR1 and CDR2 sequences are SGHTA and FQGNSA. This clonotype was counted at least ten times. The source of this sequence is a human donor who donated a stem cell graft to a child with Fanconi anemia. Sequencing was performed on PBMCs, taken from the stem cell graft. V is TRBV7-2 and J is TRBJ2-7, with D possibly TRBD1 on 6 matching bases. The CDR3 coding sequence is TGTGCCAGCAGCTATGGACAGTTCTACGAGCAGTACGTC. Residues: CASSYGQFYEQYV.